This T cell receptor beta chain was obtained from a study of cytotoxic CD8 clonotypes in ibrutinib-treated CLL. Study-wide findings and caveats: Circulating CD8+ T-cell counts were tracked by baseline clonality, which exceeded that of age-matched healthy donors. Clonality climbed at ibrutinib response, then dropped toward baseline at progression.

Concerning this clone itself: Its antigen is unknown.

Cryopreserved PBMCs yielded approximately 2 micrograms of genomic DNA for TCR beta libraries. The data were produced by immunoSEQ multiplex PCR, yet TCRdb's version contains in-frame clones alone and is incomplete. The sample includes a few hundred thousand clones, 70% seen only once; the top ten take roughly 14%. The CDR3 sequence is 11 residues long. Germline CDR1 and CDR2: ENHRY and SYGVKD. The germline V and J ends were trimmed by 11 bases and 2 bases, with 10 bases remaining between them. The material sequenced was PBMCs, taken after 24 months of ibrutinib treatment. This receptor was identified in a human donor with chronic lymphocytic leukemia. This rearrangement joins TRBV10-3 to TRBJ2-7; no firm D call. CDR3 region: CASATTYEQYF. The CDR3 DNA reads TGTGCCTCGGCCACGACCTACGAGCAGTACTTC.